This TCR beta chain was captured by sequencing in a study of blood T cell dynamics during melanoma immunotherapy. Time point indicated: pre-treatment baseline. Samples come from before therapy and from week 3 after the first blockade cycle. Apart from two fast progressors, RECIST 1.1 response was judged 12 weeks post-infusion. A fixed DNA input of around 0.35 ug was used per bulk PBMC sample. Measured with immunoSEQ multiplex PCR; TCRdb has only the in-frame clones, and not every one. The sample records approximately 9,700 clones, around 89% being singletons. CDR3 size: 13 residues. CDR1 SGHTA and CDR2 FQGNSA come from the germline V gene. Of note for this clone: Its antigen is as yet unknown.

Whole-study findings and limits: Disease-control patients' PBMC repertoires became either more clonal or more diverse at W3.

The chain couples TRBV7-2 to TRBJ2-5, with a tentative D call TRBD1 (6 bases). The better agreement between TRBJ2-7 and the DNA end casts doubt on the J call. The sequence came from a human donor with melanoma. Sequenced material: blood, taken from a patient treated with checkpoint blockade. The chain's CDR3 is CASSFGGLREQYF. The CDR3 DNA sequence: TGTGCCAGCAGCTTTGGGGGCCTGCGCGAGCAGTACTTC.